Listed below are T cell receptor beta chains from one sample, sequenced in a study of CD8+ T cells in alopecia areata. Data came from immunoSEQ multiplex PCR; TCRdb stores just in-frame clones and leaves some out. The sample holds about 130,000 clones; almost 50% are singletons and the top ten take over 15%. The sequenced sample was CD8+ T cells sorted from blood, obtained at week 0. The receptors come from a human donor with alopecia areata. The CDR3 runs from the conserved cysteine through the conserved F or W. D genes are given only for firm matches. Part of the rows lack a size; the others show once, few, many or a class for expanded clones.

d_call j_call v_call clone_size cdr3_aa cdr3_nt
. TRBJ2-7 TRBV27 . CASSHRPGEQYF TGTGCCAGCAGTCACCGTCCAGGCGAGCAGTACTTC
. TRBJ2-5 TRBV5-6 . CASSFEETQYF TGTGCCAGCAGCTTCGAGGAGACCCAGTACTTC
. TRBJ2-4 TRBV7-2 . CASSLASIIAKNIQYF TGTGCCAGCAGCTTAGCGTCGATAATAGCCAAAAACATTCAGTACTTC
TRBD2 TRBJ2-1 TRBV11-2 few CASSLRTSSYNEQFF TGTGCCAGCAGCCTTCGGACTAGCTCCTACAATGAGCAGTTCTTC
TRBD1 TRBJ2-7 TRBV25-1 . CASSAPGQGYEQYF TGTGCCAGCAGTGCCCCGGGACAGGGCTACGAGCAGTACTTC
. TRBJ1-5 TRBV27 . CASRTTWGDQPQHF TGTGCCAGCAGGACTACATGGGGGGATCAGCCCCAGCATTTT
. TRBJ2-1 TRBV30 few CAWSPQDNEQFF TGTGCCTGGAGTCCCCAGGACAATGAGCAGTTCTTC
TRBD1 TRBJ1-1 TRBV30 . CAWSVDTPGQGAFF TGTGCCTGGAGTGTAGACACTCCGGGACAGGGTGCTTTCTTT
. TRBJ1-2 TRBV4-3 . CASSQEGGLSPYYGYTF TGCGCCAGCAGCCAAGAAGGAGGCCTCAGCCCTTATTATGGCTACACCTTC
. TRBJ2-3 TRBV29-1 few CSVVYRMSDTQYF TGCAGCGTTGTATACCGAATGTCAGATACGCAGTATTTT
. TRBJ1-2 TRBV30 . CAWSVGTHSGYTF TGTGCCTGGAGTGTAGGGACCCATAGTGGCTACACCTTC
TRBD1 TRBJ1-5 TRBV19 few CASSIRTGGIQPQHF TGTGCCAGTAGTATCAGGACAGGGGGTATCCAGCCCCAGCATTTT
. TRBJ2-7 TRBV27 . CASSPLQGGEAYEQYF TGTGCCAGCAGTCCCCTCCAGGGGGGAGAGGCCTACGAGCAGTACTTC
TRBD1 TRBJ1-2 TRBV7-9 . CASSLGEGAPLGYTF TGTGCCAGCAGCTTAGGGGAGGGGGCCCCCCTCGGCTACACCTTC
TRBD1 TRBJ2-5 TRBV2 . CASSYRTGQETQYF TGTGCCAGCAGCTATCGGACAGGCCAAGAGACCCAGTACTTC
TRBD1 TRBJ1-1 TRBV30 . CAWRGQWNTEAFF TGTGCCTGGAGGGGACAGTGGAACACTGAAGCTTTCTTT
TRBD1 TRBJ2-7 TRBV29-1 few CSVDFPDRADEQYF TGCAGCGTTGATTTTCCGGACAGGGCCGACGAGCAGTACTTC
. TRBJ1-1 TRBV11-2 few CASSLNGAMNTEAFF TGTGCCAGCAGCTTAAATGGGGCTATGAACACTGAAGCTTTCTTT
. TRBJ1-5 TRBV28 few CASTQRGAGGNQPQHF TGTGCCAGCACCCAAAGGGGGGCAGGGGGCAATCAGCCCCAGCATTTT
. TRBJ1-1 TRBV30 . CAWSVQGNEAFF TGTGCCTGGAGTGTACAGGGAAATGAAGCTTTCTTT
. TRBJ1-5 TRBV13 few CASSLAGGRRSNQPQHF TGTGCCAGCAGCTTAGCCGGGGGCCGACGCAGCAATCAGCCCCAGCATTTT
TRBD2 TRBJ2-5 TRBV7-8 . CASSYGLARETQYF TGTGCCAGCAGCTATGGACTAGCTAGGGAGACCCAGTACTTC
. TRBJ1-1 TRBV19 few CASSNGAAEAFF TGTGCCAGTAGTAACGGGGCGGCTGAAGCTTTCTTT
. TRBJ2-7 TRBV27 few CASSLDLMQAGYEQYF TGTGCCAGCAGTTTAGATCTTATGCAGGCCGGCTACGAGCAGTACTTC
TRBD2 TRBJ2-3 TRBV4-3 . CASSQGLAGTDTQYF TGCGCCAGCAGCCAAGGACTAGCGGGCACAGATACGCAGTATTTT
. TRBJ1-2 TRBV4-3 once CASSQGRSGSYGYTF TGCGCCAGCAGCCAGGGACGATCAGGGAGCTATGGCTACACCTTC
. TRBJ2-1 TRBV6-1 . CASSYAYNEQFF TGTGCCAGCAGTTATGCCTACAATGAGCAGTTCTTC
TRBD1 TRBJ2-1 TRBV10-3 few CAVSTGAGEQFF TGTGCCGTCAGCACAGGGGCGGGTGAGCAGTTCTTC
. TRBJ2-4 TRBV6-6 . CASSSGTNIQYF TGTGCCAGCAGCTCCGGGACAAACATTCAGTACTTC
. TRBJ2-5 TRBV6-5 once CASSYTAWGQETQYF TGTGCCAGCAGTTACACAGCCTGGGGTCAAGAGACCCAGTACTTC
TRBD1 TRBJ2-7 TRBV6-5 . CASSYSPGQPSYEQYF TGTGCCAGCAGTTACTCTCCGGGACAGCCCTCCTACGAGCAGTACTTC
. TRBJ2-7 TRBV5-1 . CASSLERPPYEQYF TGCGCCAGCAGCTTGGAGAGGCCCCCCTACGAGCAGTACTTC
. TRBJ1-4 TRBV28 few CASSFDGTTNEKLFF TGTGCCAGCAGTTTCGATGGAACAACTAATGAAAAACTGTTTTTT
TRBD2 TRBJ2-1 TRBV30 . CAWMSSLAGWSSYNEQFF TGTGCCTGGATGTCGAGTCTAGCGGGGTGGAGCTCCTACAATGAGCAGTTCTTC
. TRBJ1-2 TRBV29-1 . CSVEEGGAGGYTF TGCAGCGTTGAAGAGGGAGGGGCTGGTGGCTACACCTTC
. TRBJ1-1 TRBV6-6 few CASRDTEAFF TGTGCCAGCAGAGACACTGAAGCTTTCTTT
. TRBJ2-7 TRBV5-1 once CASSLGLGAYEQYF TGCGCCAGCAGCCTCGGACTGGGCGCCTACGAGCAGTACTTC
. TRBJ1-4 TRBV30 few CAWRLGTEGWEKLFF TGTGCCTGGAGGCTGGGGACCGAAGGATGGGAAAAACTGTTTTTT
. TRBJ1-1 TRBV6-5 . CASSPGMNTEAFF TGTGCCAGCAGTCCAGGGATGAACACTGAAGCTTTCTTT
. TRBJ1-5 TRBV5-6 . CASSFFGDQPQHF TGTGCCAGCAGCTTTTTCGGCGATCAGCCCCAGCATTTT
. TRBJ1-1 TRBV19 . CASSMWQGGTEAFF TGTGCCAGTAGTATGTGGCAGGGTGGCACTGAAGCTTTCTTT